The 26 T cell receptor beta chains presented below share a single source sample, sequenced in a study of blood T cells in healthy people across ages. Primers used in a second PCR of about 7 to 11 cycles were a sample-barcoded 5' primer and a J-beta primer mix. TCRdb reprocessed the 5' RACE reads with MiXCR, giving one entry per CDR3 protein. The sample consists of hundreds of thousands of distinct CDR3 sequences, roughly 26% of them appearing once. The sequenced material came from blood. The source is a woman at least 80 years old in good health.

This clonotype was counted at least ten times. V and J are TRBV6-5 and TRBJ2-1; D not resolved. Germline CDR1 and CDR2: MNHEY and SVGAGI. CDR3 length: 15 amino acids. Trimming removed 5 bases from V and 0 bases from J, with 11 bases in between. The CDR3, as DNA: TGTGCCAGCAGTACCGCCCGGAGCTCCTACAATGAGCAGTTCTTC. As protein: CASSTARSSYNEQFF.

J is TRBJ2-7 and V is TRBV29-1; D gene ambiguous. Gene TRBJ2-5 matches the end of the DNA better, so the J call may be wrong. The CDR3 totals 12 residues. CDR1 and CDR2 (germline): SQVTM, ANQGSEA. Written as DNA, the CDR3 is TGCAGCGTTGAAGTCAGTCAAGAGACCCAGTACTTC. Translating it yields CSVEVSQETQYF.

The sample holds many counts of this clonotype. This rearrangement joins TRBV29-1 to TRBJ2-1, with D unclear. With 4 bases removed from V and 5 bases from J, the gap between germline ends came to 12 bases. Per germline, CDR1 SQVTM and CDR2 ANQGSEA. The CDR3 length is 13 residues. The DNA of the CDR3 is TGCAGCGTTGTGGTAAGGGTCCACAATGAGCAGTTCTTC. It codes for CSVVVRVHNEQFF.

As to this clonotype: The junction differs from germline at one of its ends, possibly a read error. J is TRBJ2-7 and V is TRBV6-2 or TRBV6-3, with D perhaps assigned TRBD1 or TRBD2 (5 bases each). This CDR3 is 15 amino acids long. Germline values: CDR1 MNHEY, CDR2 SVGEGT. The chain's CDR3 is CTSGQPGRYPYEQYF. The CDR3 coding sequence is TGTACCAGCGGACAACCGGGCAGGTACCCTTACGAGCAGTACTTC.

This clonotype was recorded at least ten times. The V gene is TRBV18, the J gene TRBJ2-7; D not certain. Trimming removed 3 bases at V and 7 bases at J, with 16 bases between. The CDR3 sequence is 14 residues long. Germline CDR1 reads KGHSH; CDR2 reads LQKENI. The CDR3 DNA reads TGTGCCAGCTCACCGTCCCTCGGTGGAGCTGAGCAGTACTTC. Its protein is CASSPSLGGAEQYF.

This sequence joins TRBV20-1 and TRBJ2-1, with 8 bases that match TRBD2. This CDR3 is built from 13 residues. Germline CDR1 is DFQATT and CDR2 is SNEGSKA (reference sequence). V lost 4 bases and J lost 13; bases outside the gene matches: 12. CDR3 loop: CSANGRAGPSQFF. The CDR3 DNA reads as TGCAGTGCTAACGGGAGGGCGGGGCCCTCTCAGTTCTTC.

Of note for this clonotype: A single base separates this from a much larger clone, so it may be a read error. This rearrangement joins TRBV5-1 to TRBJ2-7, with 7 bases aligning to TRBD1. This CDR3 has 14 residues. Germline CDR1 reads SGHRS; CDR2 reads YFSETQ. The J segment lost 5 bases and the V segment lost 3 bases, leaving 8 bases of the junction unmatched. The CDR3 coding sequence is TGCGCCAGCAGCTGGTCAGGGGGTATCGACGAGCAGTACTTC. It specifies CASSWSGGIDEQYF.

This clonotype has a handful of counts. The J gene is TRBJ1-4, the V gene TRBV29-1; 7 nucleotides line up with TRBD1. Trimming took 4 bases from V and 4 from J; bases not matched to a gene: 9. Germline V CDR1 and CDR2: SQVTM, ANQGSEA. The CDR3 has 15 residues. The CDR3 bases are TGCAGCGTTGGGGTGGGGACAGAAAATAATGAAAAACTGTTTTTT. Residues: CSVGVGTENNEKLFF. Full variable domain (remainder filled in from reference TRBV29-1 and TRBJ1-4): SAVISQKPSRDICQRGTSLTIQCQVDSQVTMMFWYRQQPGQSLTLIATANQGSEATYESGFVIDKFPISRPNLTFSTLTVSNMSPEDSSIYLCSVGVGTENNEKLFFGSGTQLSVL.

This clonotype was picked up many times. V and J are TRBV6-1 and TRBJ2-7; TRBD1 agrees at 7 bases. From germline, CDR1 is MNHNS and CDR2 SASEGT. The CDR3 totals 15 residues. With 8 bases clipped from V and 4 bases from J, the junction kept 14 bases outside the gene matches. CDR3 protein: CASLERRTGVYEQYF. The DNA for the CDR3 is TGTGCCAGCCTAGAAAGAAGGACAGGAGTTTACGAGCAGTACTTC.

This clonotype occurred a few times. The chain combines TRBV7-2 with TRBJ2-7; 8 positions agree with TRBD2. This CDR3 contains 16 residues. V lost 0 bases to trimming and J lost 0 bases; unmatched junction nucleotides: 4. Per germline, CDR1 SGHTA and CDR2 FQGNSA. The CDR3 nucleotides are TGTGCCAGCAGCTTAGCGACGGGGGGGAGCTCCTACGAGCAGTACTTC. It encodes CASSLATGGSSYEQYF.

In this sample, this clonotype turned up many times. The chain has TRBV5-1 and TRBJ2-1; 9 nucleotides match TRBD1. From germline, CDR1 is SGHRS and CDR2 YFSETQ. The CDR3 is made up of 18 amino acids. V was clipped by 0 bases and J by 1 base; unmatched bases: 8. The DNA for the CDR3 is TGCGCCAGCAGCTTGGGCCCTGAGACAGGGGGTTCCTACAATGAGCAGTTCTTC. The encoded protein is CASSLGPETGGSYNEQFF.

CDR3 in DNA: TGTGCCAGCAGTTTACCTAGAGTGAGGACAGATACGGAATATTTT. The encoded protein is CASSLPRVRTDTEYF. The chain links TRBV12-3 or TRBV12-4 to TRBJ2-3; D is perhaps TRBD1 (6 bases). CDR3 length: 15 amino acids. With 2 bases removed from V and 15 bases from J, the gap between germline ends came to 24 bases.

This clonotype has a count of ten or more. The chain couples TRBV20-1 to TRBJ2-7; 13 nucleotides align to TRBD2. This CDR3 is 15 amino acids long. Trimming cost V 5 bases and J 4 bases; bases outside gene matches: 8. Germline values: CDR1 DFQATT, CDR2 SNEGSKA (reference sequence). The CDR3 loop is CSAPPGTSGVYEQYF. DNA for the CDR3: TGCAGTGCTCCTCCCGGGACTAGCGGGGTTTACGAGCAGTACTTC.

This clonotype was counted once. Its ends do not fully match the called genes, so a read error is possible. The chain carries TRBV7-2 and TRBJ2-5; a weak D match, TRBD1 (6 bases). The CDR3 consists of 16 residues. Germline CDR1 reads SGHTA; CDR2 reads FQGNSA. The CDR3 DNA sequence: TGTGCCAGTAGCTTTGGGGGCAGGGTCGTTTCAGAGACCCAGTACTTC. Translating gives CASSFGGRVVSETQYF.

Concerning this clonotype itself: One base away lies a much larger clone, so this may be a sequencing read error. V and J are TRBV12-3 or TRBV12-4 and TRBJ1-6, with 7 bases aligning to TRBD1. The CDR3 has 16 amino acids. V shed 0 bases, J shed 9 bases, and the junction held 8 bases outside the gene matches. The CDR3 DNA reads as TGTGCCAGCAGTTTAGCTTCGACAGGGAGGTTTTCACCCCTCCACTTT. Amino acids: CASSLASTGRFSPLHF.

This clonotype was picked up a small number of times. The J gene is TRBJ1-1, the V gene TRBV5-1; D is unclear. This CDR3 is 14 amino acids long. Looked up from germline, CDR1 is SGHRS and CDR2 is YFSETQ. The germline V and J ends were trimmed by 0 bases and 1 base, with 7 bases remaining between them. Here the CDR3 DNA reads TGCGCCAGCAGCTTGGGGGATACGAACACTGAAGCTTTCTTT. Protein sequence: CASSLGDTNTEAFF.

The sample holds a few counts of this clonotype. The V gene is TRBV11-2, the J gene TRBJ1-2, with 7 bases fitting TRBD1. V shed 6 bases, J shed 7 bases, and the junction held 8 bases outside the gene matches. Germline V gene sequence: CDR1 SGHAT, CDR2 FQNNGV. The CDR3 has 13 residues. The CDR3 DNA sequence: TGTGCCAGCAGTACCGACAGGGCGGGTGGCTACACCTTC. Encoded protein: CASSTDRAGGYTF.

This clonotype occurred a few times. V gene TRBV6-1 combines with J gene TRBJ1-5; D is possibly TRBD1 (5 bases). Deletions cut 9 bases from V and 3 bases from J, with 15 bases between. Germline loops: CDR1 MNHNS, CDR2 SASEGT. The CDR3 spans 14 residues. CDR3 nucleotide sequence: TGTGCCAGGAGAGGGGTTGGGAACAATCAGCCCCAGCATTTT. This sequence encodes CARRGVGNNQPQHF.

The chain has TRBV14 and TRBJ1-1; unclear D gene. The CDR3 loop spans 13 amino acids. In germline, CDR1 is SGHDN, CDR2 FVKESK. V dropped 4 bases and J dropped 5 bases, with 11 bases sitting between them. CDR3 sequence reads: CASSLPQGTEAFF. The CDR3 DNA is TGTGCCAGCAGCCTACCTCAAGGGACTGAAGCTTTCTTT. The whole variable domain, filled in from reference TRBV14 and TRBJ1-1, reads EAGVTQFPSHSVIEKGQTVTLRCDPISGHDNLYWYRRVMGKEIKFLLHFVKESKQDESGMPNNRFLAERTGGTYSTLKVQPAELEDSGVYFCASSLPQGTEAFFGQGTRLTVV.

A remark on this clonotype: A much more abundant neighbour one base away suggests this may be a read error. DNA for the CDR3: TGTGCCACCAGCCCGGGACAGAGAAATGAGCAGTACTTC. This translates into CATSPGQRNEQYF. The chain is built from TRBV24-1 and TRBJ2-1, with 7 bases fitting TRBD1. The last part of the DNA fits TRBJ2-7 better; the J call may be wrong. The CDR3 runs to 13 residues. Germline values: CDR1 KGHDR, CDR2 SFDVKD.

A few counts support this clonotype. The J gene is TRBJ1-2, the V gene TRBV30; 7 bases fit TRBD1. This CDR3 region has 13 residues. Germline V lookup: CDR1 GTSNPN, CDR2 SVGIG (reference sequence). V was clipped by 3 bases and J by 6 bases; unmatched bases: 7. The CDR3 protein is CAWSATGEHGYTF. The CDR3 bases are TGTGCCTGGAGCGCCACAGGGGAACATGGCTACACCTTC. The full variable domain, its missing parts supplied by reference TRBV30 and TRBJ1-2, is SQTIHQWPATLVQPVGSPLSLECTVEGTSNPNLYWYRQAAGRGLQLLFYSVGIGQISSEVPQNLSASRPQDRQFILSSKKLLLSDSGFYLCAWSATGEHGYTFGSGTRLTVV.

This clonotype was seen repeatedly, ten times or more. V gene TRBV28 combines with J gene TRBJ2-7, with a possible D match to TRBD2 (6 bases). Germline V gene sequence: CDR1 MDHEN, CDR2 SYDVKM. V was trimmed by 5 bases and J by 2 bases, leaving 16 bases between them. The CDR3 totals 15 residues. CDR3 protein: CASSPRLVKPYEQYF. CDR3 nucleotide sequence: TGTGCCAGCAGTCCGCGACTAGTAAAACCCTACGAGCAGTACTTC.

The rearrangement joins TRBV29-1 to TRBJ2-2; maybe TRBD2 (6 bases). Trimming stripped 5 bases from V and 0 bases from J, with 10 bases between. This CDR3 is built from 14 residues. Per the germline V gene, CDR1 is SQVTM and CDR2 is ANQGSEA. The chain's CDR3 is CSVLRGTNTGELFF. DNA for the CDR3: TGCAGCGTTCTTCGGGGGACGAACACCGGGGAGCTGTTTTTT.

This clonotype has just a few counts. The chain uses TRBV30 and TRBJ1-5, with TRBD1 matching 10 bases. Germline V lookup: CDR1 GTSNPN, CDR2 SVGIG (reference sequence). Trimming took 3 bases from V and 3 from J; bases not matched to a gene: 14. The CDR3 runs to 18 residues. The CDR3 protein is CAWRSRSDRGLSNQPQHF. CDR3 coding DNA: TGTGCCTGGAGAAGTCGATCCGACAGGGGGCTATCCAATCAGCCCCAGCATTTT.

This clonotype was seen repeatedly, ten times or more. The rearrangement joins TRBV24-1 to TRBJ2-3; D gene unclear. CDR3 length: 11 residues. The germline V gene encodes CDR1 KGHDR and CDR2 SFDVKD. V lost 1 base and J lost 9, with 4 bases in between. CDR3 sequence: CATSDLLTQYF. The CDR3 coding sequence is TGTGCCACCAGTGATTTATTGACGCAGTATTTT.

A remark on this clonotype: A much bigger clone sits one base away, suggesting this may be a read error. The V call is TRBV7-2, the J call TRBJ2-1; D is tentatively TRBD1 or TRBD2 (5 bases each). The length of the CDR3 is 15 residues. Trimming left V 5 bases short and J 5 bases short, with 16 bases between. Per the germline V gene, CDR1 is SGHTA and CDR2 is FQGNSA. The CDR3 here is CTSSPGTKYNNEQFF. DNA of the CDR3: TGTACCAGCAGCCCCGGGACGAAGTACAACAATGAGCAGTTCTTC.